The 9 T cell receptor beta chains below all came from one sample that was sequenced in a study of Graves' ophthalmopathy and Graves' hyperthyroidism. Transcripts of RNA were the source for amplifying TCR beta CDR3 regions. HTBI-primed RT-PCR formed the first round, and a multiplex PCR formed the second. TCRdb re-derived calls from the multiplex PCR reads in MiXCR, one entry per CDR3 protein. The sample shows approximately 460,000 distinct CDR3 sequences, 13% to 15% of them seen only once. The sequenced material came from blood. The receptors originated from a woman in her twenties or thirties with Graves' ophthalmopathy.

CDR3 nucleotides: TGTGCCAGCAGCCCCCGCGGGCTGGACGAGCAGTACTTC. Its protein is CASSPRGLDEQYF. V usage is TRBV11-3 and J usage is TRBJ2-7; D is possibly TRBD2 (5 bases). CDR1 is SGHNT and CDR2 is YENEEA in the germline V gene. The germline V and J ends were trimmed by 5 bases and 5 bases, with 13 bases remaining between them. The CDR3 extends over 13 amino acids.

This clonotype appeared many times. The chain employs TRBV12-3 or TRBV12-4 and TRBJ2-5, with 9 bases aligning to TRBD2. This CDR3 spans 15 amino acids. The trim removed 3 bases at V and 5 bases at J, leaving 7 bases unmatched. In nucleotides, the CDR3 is TGTGCCAGCAGTTTTACTGCGGGGGGGGCGGAGACCCAGTACTTC. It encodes CASSFTAGGAETQYF.

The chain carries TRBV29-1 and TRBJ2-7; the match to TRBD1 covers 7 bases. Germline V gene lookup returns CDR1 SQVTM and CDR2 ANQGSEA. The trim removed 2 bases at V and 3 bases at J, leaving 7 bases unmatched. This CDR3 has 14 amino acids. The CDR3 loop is CSVETDREGYEQYF. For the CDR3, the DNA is TGCAGCGTTGAAACAGACAGGGAAGGCTACGAGCAGTACTTC.

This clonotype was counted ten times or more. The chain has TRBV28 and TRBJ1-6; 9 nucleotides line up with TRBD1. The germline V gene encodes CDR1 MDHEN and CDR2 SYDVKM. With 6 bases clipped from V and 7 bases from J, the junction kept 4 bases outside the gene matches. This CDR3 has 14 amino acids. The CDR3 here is CASSRDRENSPLHF. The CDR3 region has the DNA TGTGCCAGCAGCCGGGACAGGGAAAATTCACCCCTCCACTTT.

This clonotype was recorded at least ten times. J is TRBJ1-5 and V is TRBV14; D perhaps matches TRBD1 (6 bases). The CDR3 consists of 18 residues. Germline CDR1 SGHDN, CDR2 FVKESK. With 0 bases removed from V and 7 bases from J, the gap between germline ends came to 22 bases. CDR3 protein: CASSQDIKEQGGRQPQHF. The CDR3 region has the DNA TGTGCCAGCAGCCAAGATATAAAGGAACAGGGAGGAAGGCAGCCCCAGCATTTT.

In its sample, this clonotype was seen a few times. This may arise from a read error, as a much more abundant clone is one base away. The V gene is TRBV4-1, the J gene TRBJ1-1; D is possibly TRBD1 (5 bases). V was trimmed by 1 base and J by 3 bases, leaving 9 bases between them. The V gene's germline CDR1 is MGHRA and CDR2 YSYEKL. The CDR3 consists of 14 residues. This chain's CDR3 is CASSQVSGDTEAFF. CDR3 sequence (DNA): TGCGCCAGCAGCCAAGTATCGGGGGACACTGAAGCTTTCTTT.

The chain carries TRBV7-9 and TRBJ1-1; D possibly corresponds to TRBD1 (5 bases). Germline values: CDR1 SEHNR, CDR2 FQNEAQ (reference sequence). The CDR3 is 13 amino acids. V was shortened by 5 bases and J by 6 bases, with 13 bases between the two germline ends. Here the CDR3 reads CASSQPGGPEAFF. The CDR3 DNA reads TGTGCCAGCAGCCAGCCGGGGGGACCTGAAGCTTTCTTT.

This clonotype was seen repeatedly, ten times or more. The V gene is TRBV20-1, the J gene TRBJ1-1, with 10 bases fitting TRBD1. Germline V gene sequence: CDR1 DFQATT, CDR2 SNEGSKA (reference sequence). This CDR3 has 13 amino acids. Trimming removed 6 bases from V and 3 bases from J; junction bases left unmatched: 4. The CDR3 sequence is CSAQGQGHTEAFF. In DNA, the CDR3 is TGCAGTGCCCAGGGACAGGGGCACACTGAAGCTTTCTTT.

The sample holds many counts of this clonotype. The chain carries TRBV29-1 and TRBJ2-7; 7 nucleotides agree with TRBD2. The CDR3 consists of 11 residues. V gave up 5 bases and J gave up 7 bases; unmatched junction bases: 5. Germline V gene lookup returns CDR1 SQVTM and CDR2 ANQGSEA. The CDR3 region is CSVLASGEQYF. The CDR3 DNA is TGCAGCGTTCTTGCTAGCGGTGAGCAGTACTTC.